The rows below give T cell receptor beta chains drawn from one sample of a study of a mutant IDH1 vaccine in newly diagnosed glioma. Their target antigens are unknown. Some clones are missing from TCRdb's copy, which holds only in-frame ones; the method was immunoSEQ multiplex PCR. The sample yields over 50,000 clones, more than 75% seen once. The source was PBMCs, collected from a glioma patient whose treatment included an IDH1 peptide vaccine. These receptors all come from a woman between 35 and 50 years old with glioma. Some clones in this sample may be carry-over from other donors' samples. Each CDR3 is given with its conserved first and last residue. The D gene is left open where the match is weak. The size entry is marked missing in some rows and otherwise reads once, few, many or a size class.

D	V	size	J	length	CDR3	DNA
-	TRBV6-1	-	TRBJ2-7	14	CASSDIARRYEQYF	TGTGCCAGCAGTGATATAGCGAGGAGGTACGAGCAGTACTTC
-	TRBV5-5	-	TRBJ1-1	15	CASSLAAGVNTEAFF	TGTGCCAGCAGCTTGGCCGCAGGGGTGAACACTGAAGCTTTCTTT
-	TRBV6-1	-	TRBJ1-2	14	CASSGDMGDYGYTF	TGTGCCAGCAGTGGGGACATGGGAGACTATGGCTACACCTTC
-	TRBV27	-	TRBJ1-2	14	CASSGALDPSGYTF	TGTGCCAGCAGTGGGGCGTTGGATCCCTCCGGCTACACCTTC
TRBD1	TRBV6-4	-	TRBJ2-5	16	CALSRPGTGLQETQYF	TGTGCCCTTTCGCGGCCCGGGACAGGACTCCAAGAGACCCAGTACTTC
-	TRBV2	-	TRBJ1-1	13	CASHLGRDTEAFF	TGTGCCAGCCATCTGGGGCGGGACACTGAAGCTTTCTTT
TRBD1	TRBV7-2	-	TRBJ1-2	14	CASSSTGQGLGYTF	TGTGCCAGCAGCTCGACTGGACAGGGACTTGGCTACACCTTC
-	TRBV5-4	-	TRBJ1-1	13	CASSLGGETEAFF	TGTGCCAGCAGCTTGGGGGGGGAGACTGAAGCTTTCTTT
-	TRBV6-1	-	TRBJ1-4	14	CASSATGHDEKLFF	TGTGCCAGCAGTGCGACAGGACACGATGAAAAACTGTTTTTT
TRBD1	TRBV18	-	TRBJ2-7	18	CASSPPPGQVDAPHEQYF	TGTGCCAGCTCACCCCCACCGGGACAGGTGGACGCCCCACACGAGCAGTACTTC
-	TRBV7-2	-	TRBJ1-5	13	CASSFEARQPQHF	TGTGCCAGCAGCTTTGAGGCGCGGCAGCCCCAGCATTTT
-	TRBV7-3	few	TRBJ1-1	15	CASSFLRGKHTEAFF	TGTGCCAGCAGCTTCCTGAGGGGGAAACACACTGAAGCTTTCTTT
TRBD2	TRBV7-2	-	TRBJ2-2	16	CASSNRDYPSTGELFF	TGTGCCAGCAGCAACCGGGACTACCCTTCCACCGGGGAGCTGTTTTTT
-	TRBV6-1	-	TRBJ1-1	15	CASSGLFGGGTEAFF	TGTGCCAGCAGCGGATTATTTGGGGGAGGAACTGAAGCTTTCTTT
-	TRBV5-1	-	TRBJ1-1	14	CASSSGTMNTEAFF	TGCGCCAGCAGCTCGGGAACCATGAACACTGAAGCTTTCTTT
TRBD2	TRBV5-1	-	TRBJ2-3	15	CASSSTSGGPSTQYF	TGCGCCAGCAGCTCGACTAGCGGGGGGCCTTCCACGCAGTATTTT
-	TRBV2	-	TRBJ2-3	15	CASTPRSTSTDTQYF	TGTGCCAGCACCCCTCGGTCGACCAGCACAGATACGCAGTATTTT
TRBD1	TRBV29-1	-	TRBJ1-2	16	CSVETPGQGARYGYTF	TGCAGCGTTGAAACTCCGGGACAGGGGGCTAGGTATGGCTACACCTTC
TRBD2	TRBV6-4	once	TRBJ2-1	15	CASSPGLAGPGEQFF	TGTGCCAGCAGTCCCGGACTAGCGGGGCCTGGTGAGCAGTTCTTC
TRBD1	TRBV30	-	TRBJ2-6	16	CAWSGGQVSGANVLTF	TGTGCCTGGAGTGGGGGACAGGTCTCTGGGGCCAACGTCCTGACTTTC
-	TRBV4-1	-	TRBJ1-1	15	CASSPRAWANTEAFF	TGCGCCAGCAGCCCTCGGGCCTGGGCGAACACTGAAGCTTTCTTT
-	TRBV29-1	few	TRBJ1-5	13	CSVILQGRQPQHF	TGCAGCGTGATCCTACAGGGTAGGCAGCCCCAGCATTTT
TRBD2	TRBV7-8	few	TRBJ2-7	14	CASSPVAGGYEQYF	TGTGCCAGCAGCCCCGTGGCGGGGGGCTACGAGCAGTACTTC
TRBD2	TRBV13	-	TRBJ2-3	17	CASSHRSGLVKSDTQYF	TGTGCCAGCAGCCACCGTTCGGGACTAGTAAAGTCAGATACGCAGTATTTT
-	TRBV14	-	TRBJ2-7	13	CASSPWGYYEQYF	TGTGCCAGCAGCCCCTGGGGCTACTACGAGCAGTACTTC
-	TRBV7-9	few	TRBJ1-1	17	CASSWGSLRVSGTEAFF	TGTGCCAGCAGCTGGGGATCCTTGAGGGTTTCGGGCACTGAAGCTTTCTTT
-	TRBV2	-	TRBJ1-1	15	CASSFADMMNTEAFF	TGTGCCAGCAGTTTCGCCGATATGATGAACACTGAAGCTTTCTTT
-	TRBV25-1	-	TRBJ1-5	13	CASSERGWQPQHF	TGTGCCAGCAGTGAAAGGGGCTGGCAGCCCCAGCATTTT
-	TRBV2	-	TRBJ1-6	12	CASRGGSSPLHF	TGTGCCAGCAGAGGGGGAAGCTCACCCCTCCACTTT
TRBD1	TRBV7-2	-	TRBJ2-3	17	CASSRSWTGGSTDTQYF	TGTGCCAGCAGCCGATCGTGGACAGGGGGGTCAACAGATACGCAGTATTTT